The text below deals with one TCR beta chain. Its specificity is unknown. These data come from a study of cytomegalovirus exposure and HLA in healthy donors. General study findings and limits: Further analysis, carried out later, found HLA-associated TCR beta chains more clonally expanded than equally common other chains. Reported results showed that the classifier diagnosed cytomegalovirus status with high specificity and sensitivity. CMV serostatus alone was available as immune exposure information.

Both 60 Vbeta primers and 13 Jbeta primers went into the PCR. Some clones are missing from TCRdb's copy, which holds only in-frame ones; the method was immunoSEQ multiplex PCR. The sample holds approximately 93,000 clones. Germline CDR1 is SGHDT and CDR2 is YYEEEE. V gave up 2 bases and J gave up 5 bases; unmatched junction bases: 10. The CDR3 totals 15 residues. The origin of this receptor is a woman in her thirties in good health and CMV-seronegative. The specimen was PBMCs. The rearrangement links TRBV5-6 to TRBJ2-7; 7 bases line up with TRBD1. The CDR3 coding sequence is TGTGCCAGCAGCTTAATAGGGGGCAGCAGGGACGAGCAGTACTTC. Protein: CASSLIGGSRDEQYF.